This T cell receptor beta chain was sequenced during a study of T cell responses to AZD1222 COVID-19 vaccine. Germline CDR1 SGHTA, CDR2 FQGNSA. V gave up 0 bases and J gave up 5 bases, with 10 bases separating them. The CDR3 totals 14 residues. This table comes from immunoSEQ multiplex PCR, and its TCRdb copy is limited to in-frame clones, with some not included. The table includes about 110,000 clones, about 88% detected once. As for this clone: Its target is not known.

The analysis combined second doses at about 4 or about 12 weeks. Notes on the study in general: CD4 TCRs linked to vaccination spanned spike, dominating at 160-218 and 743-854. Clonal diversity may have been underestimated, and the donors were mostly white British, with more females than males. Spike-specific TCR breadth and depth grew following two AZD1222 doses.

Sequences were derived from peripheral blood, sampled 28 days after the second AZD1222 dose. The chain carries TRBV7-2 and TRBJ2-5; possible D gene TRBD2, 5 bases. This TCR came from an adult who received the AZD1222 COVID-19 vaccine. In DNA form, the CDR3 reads TGTGCCAGCAGCTTAGCGGGAGTCCAGGAGACCCAGTACTTC. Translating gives CASSLAGVQETQYF.